The 17 T cell receptor beta chains below come from one sample, sequenced in a study of blood T cell repertoires in COVID-19. Measured with immunoSEQ multiplex PCR; TCRdb has only the in-frame clones, and not every one. The table has approximately 200,000 clones, 80% to 90% seen once; the top ten hold over 2.5%. The sample taken for sequencing was peripheral blood. The source of these receptors is a man in his sixties with acute or convalescent COVID-19.

The chain is built from TRBV7-2 and TRBJ1-5; D is unresolved. V gave up 5 bases and J gave up 3 bases, with 5 bases separating them. The germline CDR1 and CDR2 sequences are SGHTA and FQGNSA. This CDR3 comprises 12 residues. CDR3 sequence reads: CASSLYNQPQHF. CDR3 nucleotides: TGTGCCAGCAGCCTATACAATCAGCCCCAGCATTTT.

The sample holds one count of this clone. The gene calls are TRBV4-1 and TRBJ2-7, with 7 bases identical to TRBD1. Trimming cost V 2 bases and J 4 bases; bases outside gene matches: 8. Germline assignment: CDR1 MGHRA and CDR2 YSYEKL. This CDR3 is 15 amino acids long. In DNA form, the CDR3 reads TGCGCCAGCAGCCAAACCCGACAGGGACCTTACGAGCAGTACTTC. Its protein is CASSQTRQGPYEQYF.

The CDR3 here is CASEDPGSYEQYF. CDR3 nucleotides: TGTGCCAGCGAAGACCCGGGGTCCTACGAGCAGTACTTC. The chain carries TRBV6-5 and TRBJ2-7; D possibly corresponds to TRBD2 (5 bases). V gave up 8 bases and J gave up 1 base, with 12 bases separating them. This CDR3 is 13 amino acids long. Germline V gene sequence: CDR1 MNHEY, CDR2 SVGAGI.

This chain connects TRBV19 to TRBJ2-2; D is possibly TRBD2 (5 bases). This CDR3 spans 15 amino acids. The germline CDR1 and CDR2 sequences are LNHDA and SQIVND (reference sequence). V shed 7 bases and J shed 1 base, with 13 bases lying between them. The CDR3, as DNA: TGTGCCAGTACCCGGGCGGGCCTGAACACCGGGGAGCTGTTTTTT. This codes for CASTRAGLNTGELFF.

The gene calls are TRBV15 and TRBJ2-1, with 9 bases matching TRBD2. The germline V gene has CDR1 LNHNV and CDR2 YYDKDF (reference sequence). The trim removed 0 bases at V and 4 bases at J, leaving 4 bases unmatched. The CDR3 contains 16 residues. The DNA of the CDR3 is TGTGCCACCAGCAGAGATCATAGCGGGAGTTACAATGAGCAGTTCTTC. As protein: CATSRDHSGSYNEQFF.

This clone was seen only once. The rearrangement joins TRBV19 to TRBJ2-1; 7 positions match TRBD2. Per germline, CDR1 LNHDA and CDR2 SQIVND (reference sequence). The CDR3 has 15 residues. V dropped 4 bases and J dropped 1; count of bases not matched to a gene: 4. The CDR3 nucleotides read TGTGCCAGTAGTAGAGGACTAGTGTCCTACAATGAGCAGTTCTTC. It yields the protein CASSRGLVSYNEQFF.

This sequence joins TRBV5-1 and TRBJ2-7; possible D gene TRBD1, 6 bases. The CDR3 covers 15 residues. The V end was cut by 5 bases, the J end by 1 base, with 16 bases between. Per the germline V gene, CDR1 is SGHRS and CDR2 is YFSETQ. The CDR3 DNA reads TGCGCCAGCAGATACGACGGGACACCTTCCTACGAGCAGTACTTC. It codes for CASRYDGTPSYEQYF.

V and J are TRBV24-1 and TRBJ2-1; 10 bases agree with TRBD1. V dropped 6 bases and J dropped 8; count of bases not matched to a gene: 9. Germline V gene lookup returns CDR1 KGHDR and CDR2 SFDVKD. CDR3 length: 15 amino acids. CDR3 in DNA: TGTGCCACCAGTCAGATGGACAGGGGGGTCGATGAGCAGTTCTTC. Its translation: CATSQMDRGVDEQFF.

The chain recombines TRBV7-9 with TRBJ2-7, with 13 positions matching TRBD2. Per the germline V gene, CDR1 is SEHNR and CDR2 is FQNEAQ (reference sequence). The V gene end was trimmed by 0 bases and the J gene end by 12 bases; junction bases not matched to a gene: 5. The CDR3 length is 14 residues. CDR3 bases: TGTGCCAGCAGCTTAGCCGGGACTAGCGGGATTGGGTACTTC. Translation gives CASSLAGTSGIGYF.

The chain combines TRBV11-3 with TRBJ2-1, with D possibly matching TRBD2 (6 bases). The V end lost 0 bases, the J end lost 3 bases, and 9 bases lay between the germline ends. This CDR3 contains 15 residues. Germline CDR1 reads SGHNT; CDR2 reads YENEEA. CDR3 protein: CASSLEWTNYNEQFF. DNA of the CDR3: TGTGCCAGCAGCTTAGAATGGACTAACTACAATGAGCAGTTCTTC.

CDR3 residues: CASSLAPNSYNEQFF. In DNA form, the CDR3 reads TGTGCCAGCAGCTTGGCCCCAAACTCCTACAATGAGCAGTTCTTC. The rearrangement uses TRBV5-4 and TRBJ2-1, with D hard to call. V lost 0 bases and J 0 bases, leaving 7 bases between the germline ends. This CDR3 is built from 15 residues. The germline V gene has CDR1 SGHNT and CDR2 YYREEE (reference sequence).

V usage is TRBV5-6 and J usage is TRBJ1-1, with D possibly TRBD1 on 6 matching bases. This CDR3 comprises 14 residues. The germline gives CDR1 SGHDT, CDR2 YYEEEE. The ends were cut back, 2 bases at V and 1 base at J, with 9 bases in the middle. The CDR3 region is CASSFRGWNTEAFF. For the CDR3, the DNA is TGTGCCAGCAGCTTCAGGGGCTGGAACACTGAAGCTTTCTTT.

This chain joins TRBV9 and TRBJ2-7; D perhaps matches TRBD2 (6 bases). CDR1 is SGDLS, CDR2 YYNGEE, per germline. The CDR3 loop spans 13 amino acids. Trimming left V 2 bases short and J 5 bases short, with 11 bases between. CDR3 bases: TGTGCCAGCAGCGTGGGAGGAGGAGACGAGCAGTACTTC. This encodes CASSVGGGDEQYF.

With respect to this clone: One end of the junction varies from germline; a read error may be responsible. This chain connects TRBV15 to TRBJ2-1; the D is unclear. Looked up from germline, CDR1 is LNHNV and CDR2 is YYDKDF (reference sequence). The CDR3 consists of 12 residues. The CDR3 spells CATSRNYDEQFF. The DNA for the CDR3 is TGTGCCACCAGCAGAAACTACGATGAGCAGTTCTTC.

This sequence joins TRBV5-1 and TRBJ2-7; 10 nucleotides match TRBD2. This CDR3 spans 15 amino acids. Trimming removed 3 bases from V and 3 bases from J; junction bases left unmatched: 6. CDR1 SGHRS and CDR2 YFSETQ come from the germline V gene. DNA of the CDR3: TGCGCCAGCAGCTCGCGACTAGCGGGTGGCTACGAGCAGTACTTC. This gives the protein CASSSRLAGGYEQYF.

This chain connects TRBV13 to TRBJ2-7, with D perhaps TRBD2 (5 bases). Germline V CDR1 and CDR2: PRHDT, FYEKMQ (reference sequence). This CDR3 contains 14 residues. V was cut by 2 bases and J by 2 bases, with 10 bases left in between. CDR3 nucleotide sequence: TGTGCCAGCAGCTTATACGGGATCCCCTACGAGCAGTACTTC. It encodes CASSLYGIPYEQYF.

This chain uses TRBV5-1 with TRBJ2-1; perhaps TRBD2 as D (5 bases). CDR1 SGHRS and CDR2 YFSETQ come from the germline V gene. V was clipped by 2 bases and J by 0 bases, with 9 bases between them. CDR3 size: 15 residues. CDR3 bases: TGCGCCAGCAGCTTCGGGGTTAGCTCCTACAATGAGCAGTTCTTC. The encoded protein is CASSFGVSSYNEQFF.